This T cell receptor (beta chain) was recorded in a study of blood T cell repertoires in COVID-19. For the study at large: Some COVID-19 samples were acute and others convalescent; all came from the United States, Italy and Spain. T cells, B-cell-depleted T cells, or PBMCs supplied cDNA or gDNA.

This clone was observed a single time. V gave up 7 bases and J gave up 5 bases, with 14 bases separating them. The CDR3 has 13 residues. Germline lookup yields CDR1 MNHEY and CDR2 SVGAGI. As originally analysed: For nucleated cells, counts were estimated from reference gene primer amplification. Only in-frame clones appear in the TCRdb table, and some are missing; sequencing was by immunoSEQ multiplex PCR. V and J calls and clone size are given by that table; D and trimming were obtained from the DNA. The sample carries about 90,000 clones, over 80% recorded once. The sample comprised peripheral blood. This clonotype was obtained from a human donor with active COVID-19. The donor label of this sample is uncertain. V is TRBV6-5 and J is TRBJ1-2; TRBD1 is a possible D gene (5 bases). Here the CDR3 reads CASTIRELYGYTF. CDR3 nucleotides: TGTGCCAGCACCATCAGGGAACTATATGGCTACACCTTC.